This T cell receptor beta chain was profiled in a study of regulatory and conventional T cells in RAG deficiency. This clone is a singleton in its sample. Its antigen is as yet unknown. Findings and caveats of the study: These Omenn syndrome Treg sorts may hold peripherally activated cells instead. In Omenn syndrome, Treg and Tconv repertoires overlapped >75%.

Germline CDR1 GTSNPN, CDR2 SVGIG (reference sequence). V lost 4 bases to trimming and J lost 2 bases; unmatched junction nucleotides: 8. This CDR3 comprises 15 residues. Data came from immunoSEQ multiplex PCR; TCRdb stores just in-frame clones and leaves some out. The repertoire has approximately 8,500 clones, more than 75% of them found once; the top ten carry over 30%. The sample was also reused in another study, on regulatory T cells. That study reports: The PCR used 52 TRBV and 13 TRBJ primers.

J is TRBJ2-7 and V is TRBV30; 10 bases map to TRBD1. Material: CD8+ T cells sorted from blood. This TCR derives from a human donor in good health. The CDR3 DNA reads as TGTGCCTGGACGGACCGGGACAGGGGCCCCTACGAGCAGTACTTC. Translated, it gives CAWTDRDRGPYEQYF.